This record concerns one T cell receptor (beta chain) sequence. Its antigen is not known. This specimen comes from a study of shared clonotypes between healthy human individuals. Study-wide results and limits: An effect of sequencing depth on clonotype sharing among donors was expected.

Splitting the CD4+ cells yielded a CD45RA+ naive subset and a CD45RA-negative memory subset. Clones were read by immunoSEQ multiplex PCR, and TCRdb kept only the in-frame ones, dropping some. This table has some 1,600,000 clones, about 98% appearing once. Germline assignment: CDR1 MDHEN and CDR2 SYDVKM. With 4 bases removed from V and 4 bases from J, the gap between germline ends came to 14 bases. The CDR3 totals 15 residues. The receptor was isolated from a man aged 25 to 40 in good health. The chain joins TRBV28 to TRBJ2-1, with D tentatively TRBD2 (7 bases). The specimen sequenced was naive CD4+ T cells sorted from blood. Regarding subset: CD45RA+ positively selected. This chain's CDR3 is CASSSAGGPYNEQFF. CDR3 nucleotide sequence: TGTGCCAGCAGTTCAGCCGGGGGGCCTTACAATGAGCAGTTCTTC.